One sample yielded the 6 T cell receptor beta chains listed below, sequenced in a study of breast tumors, draining lymph nodes, adjacent tissues. Using its own MiXCR run on the multiplex PCR reads, TCRdb lists one record per CDR3 protein. In the table there are about 230,000 distinct CDR3 sequences, about 30% of which are singletons. Axillary draining lymph nodes of breast cancer patients supplied the node samples. Specimen: axillary lymph node tissue. The receptors were sampled from a female donor with breast cancer. Some clones in this sample may be carry-over from other donors' samples.

As for this clonotype: A read error may be the cause here, since a much bigger clone is one base away. This CDR3 is missing its conserved last phenylalanine or tryptophan, likely due to a read error. The chain uses TRBV19 and TRBJ2-3, with TRBD2 identical over 11 bases. The CDR3 contains 16 residues. Germline CDR1 and CDR2: LNHDA and SQIVND (reference sequence). Trimming removed 4 bases from V and 4 bases from J; junction bases left unmatched: 7. The CDR3: CASSTPTSGKSDTQYS. The CDR3 DNA follows: TGTGCCAGTAGTACTCCGACTAGCGGGAAGTCAGATACGCAGTATTCT.

This clonotype was observed a handful of times. V usage is TRBV6-2 or TRBV6-3 and J usage is TRBJ2-5; 13 nucleotides line up with TRBD2. The germline gives CDR1 MNHEY, CDR2 SVGEGT. Trimming cost V 6 bases and J 7 bases; bases outside gene matches: 8. This CDR3 has 15 amino acids. CDR3 nucleotide sequence: TGTGCCAGCAGGAGGGGACTAGCGGGATCGGGGACCCAGTACTTC. The encoded protein is CASRRGLAGSGTQYF.

This clonotype was recorded at least ten times. V and J are TRBV6-5 and TRBJ2-1, with a weak D call TRBD2 (6 bases). V lost 2 bases and J lost 7, with 12 bases in between. From germline, CDR1 is MNHEY and CDR2 SVGAGI. There are 14 residues in the CDR3. CDR3: CASSYGQGRNEQFF. For the CDR3, the DNA is TGTGCCAGCAGTTACGGCCAAGGGAGGAATGAGCAGTTCTTC.

This clonotype occurred many times. This sequence joins TRBV18 and TRBJ2-7, with 11 nucleotides matching TRBD2. CDR3 length equals 13 residues. The V segment lost 5 bases and the J segment 3 bases; nucleotides outside the gene matches: 0. Germline V gives CDR1 KGHSH, CDR2 LQKENI. This CDR3 is CASSTSGSYEQYF. CDR3 nucleotide sequence: TGTGCCAGCTCAACTAGCGGGAGCTACGAGCAGTACTTC.

Remarks on this clonotype: A much more abundant neighbour one base away suggests this may be a read error. The chain uses TRBV4-2 and TRBJ2-3, with D unclear. Germline-derived CDR1 and CDR2 are LGHNA and YNFKEQ. The CDR3 spans 15 residues. In DNA form, the CDR3 reads TGTGCCAGCAAAGGAAGCGCGATCGGCACAGATGCGCAGTATTTT. Residues: CASKGSAIGTDAQYF.

This clonotype was seen at least ten times. V gene TRBV20-1 combines with J gene TRBJ1-4; D is ambiguous. In germline, CDR1 is DFQATT, CDR2 SNEGSKA (reference sequence). The CDR3 covers 11 residues. Trimming removed 6 bases from V and 10 bases from J, with 12 bases in between. The CDR3 here is CSAQNIRKLFF. DNA of the CDR3: TGCAGTGCCCAAAATATCCGAAAACTGTTTTTT.